This is a list of T cell receptor beta chains from one sample in a study of blood T cell repertoires in COVID-19. The data were produced by immunoSEQ multiplex PCR, yet TCRdb's version contains in-frame clones alone and is incomplete. The data show roughly 280,000 clones, with roughly 91% seen just once and about 2% held by the top ten. Material for sequencing was PBMCs or T cells enriched from blood (not recorded which). The receptors originated from a woman aged 55-70 years who had recovered from COVID-19. CDR3s include the opening cysteine and the closing phenylalanine or tryptophan. Each record gives: D gene, clone size, J gene, V gene, CDR3 DNA, CDR3 protein. A D gene is named only where the DNA matches it firmly. Clone size is not always given. Where it is, it says once, few, many or a class for expanded clones.

.,few,TRBJ1-2,TRBV28,TGTGCCAGCAGCCCCGTAAGGGCGGGCTATGGCTACACCTTC,CASSPVRAGYGYTF
TRBD2,.,TRBJ2-3,TRBV7-8,TGTGCCAGCAGCTTAGCGGCGCTAGCGGGAGGGCCAGGCACAGATACGCAGTATTTT,CASSLAALAGGPGTDTQYF
TRBD1,.,TRBJ2-3,TRBV27,TGTGCCAGCAGTCCTTGGACAGGGAGCCCAGCTACGCAGTATTTT,CASSPWTGSPATQYF
TRBD1,.,TRBJ2-7,TRBV9,TGTGCCAGCAGCGTAGATGTGACAGGGGCCTCCTACGAGCAGTACTTC,CASSVDVTGASYEQYF
.,.,TRBJ2-1,TRBV18,TGTGCCAGCTCACCACCGAGCGACCCCGGTGAGCAGTTCTTC,CASSPPSDPGEQFF
TRBD1,.,TRBJ2-7,TRBV7-9,TGTGCCAGCACGCGACAGGGACCTCTCGAGCAGTACTTC,CASTRQGPLEQYF
.,.,TRBJ2-1,TRBV9,TGTGCCAGCGCCACCGAGGCTAACTACAATGAGCAGTTCTTC,CASATEANYNEQFF
TRBD2,.,TRBJ2-1,TRBV7-3,TGTGCCAGCAGCTTCTCGGGACTAGCGCCTGAGCAGTTCTTC,CASSFSGLAPEQFF
.,once,TRBJ1-2,TRBV20-1,TGCAGTGCTAGACCAATCTATGGCTACACCTTC,CSARPIYGYTF
.,few,TRBJ1-5,TRBV27,TGTGCCTCACGTCCATCGACAGGCGACAATCAGCCCCAGCATTTT,CASRPSTGDNQPQHF